These T cell receptor beta chains were read from a single sample in a study of regulatory T cells in long-lasting Graves disease. TCRdb called the multiplex PCR reads again in MiXCR, with one record for every CDR3 protein. The table has 350,000 to 450,000 distinct CDR3 sequences, around 20% seen once. The specimen was peripheral blood mononuclear cells (PBMCs), collected when the disease was refractory, from a patient treated with antithyroid drugs. The receptors shown here come from a female donor with Graves disease. CDR3s include the opening cysteine and the closing phenylalanine or tryptophan. Fields, in order: V gene, clone size, J gene, D gene, CDR3 DNA, CDR3 protein. A D gene is named only where the DNA matches it firmly. Clone size is not always given. Where it is, it says once, few, many or a class for expanded clones.

>TRBV20-1|NA|TRBJ1-6|NA
TGCAGTGCCCCACTTCAAGGACAGTATAATTCACCCCTCCACTTT
CSAPLQGQYNSPLHF
>TRBV20-1|few|TRBJ2-7|TRBD2
TGCAGTGCTAAGGATGGGTCTGGGAGCGGGAGTTTTAGGTGGACTACCTACGAGCAGTACTTC
CSAKDGSGSGSFRWTTYEQYF
>TRBV19|few|TRBJ2-3|NA
TGTGCCAGTAGTGAGGGACTTGGCACAGATACGCAGTATTTT
CASSEGLGTDTQYF
>TRBV29-1|many|TRBJ2-7|NA
TGCAGCGTTGGCAGGGGCTCTTACGAGCAGTACTTC
CSVGRGSYEQYF
>TRBV4-3|few|TRBJ1-5|TRBD1
TGCGCCAGCAGCCAAGGTATCCCGGGACAGAACCAGCCCCAGCATTTT
CASSQGIPGQNQPQHF
>TRBV7-2|few|TRBJ2-3|NA
TGTGCCAGCAGCTCTGGCCCTCGGACGCCAGATACGCAGTATTTT
CASSSGPRTPDTQYF
>TRBV5-4|NA|TRBJ1-2|TRBD1
TGTGCCAGCACTGGACAGGGCCCCTATGGCTACACCTTC
CASTGQGPYGYTF
>TRBV30|NA|TRBJ1-5|NA
TGTGCCTGGAGCCAGGGCCTCAATCAGCCCCAGCATTTT
CAWSQGLNQPQHF
>TRBV2|NA|TRBJ2-1|TRBD2
TGTGCCAGCAGCACCCGGACTAGCGGCTACTACAATGAGCAGTTCTTC
CASSTRTSGYYNEQFF
>TRBV4-3|NA|TRBJ1-5|NA
TGCGCCAGCAGCCAAGACCTGGGCACCAATCAGCCCCAGCATTTT
CASSQDLGTNQPQHF
>TRBV27|few|TRBJ2-2|TRBD1
TGTGCCAGCAGAGGGACAGGGGTAAAAACCGGGGAGCTGTTTTTT
CASRGTGVKTGELFF